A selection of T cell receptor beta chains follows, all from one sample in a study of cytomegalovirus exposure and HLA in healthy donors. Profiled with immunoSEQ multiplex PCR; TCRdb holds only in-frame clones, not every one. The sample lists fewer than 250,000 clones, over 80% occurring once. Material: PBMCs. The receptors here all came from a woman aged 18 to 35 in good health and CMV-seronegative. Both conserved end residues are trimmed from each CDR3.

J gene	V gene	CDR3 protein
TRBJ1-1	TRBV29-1	SVRVNTEAF
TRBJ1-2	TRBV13	ASRGQALGEGYGYT
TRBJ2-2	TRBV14	ASSQEHFTGELF
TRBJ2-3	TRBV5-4	ASSLGPKRAPTRADTQY
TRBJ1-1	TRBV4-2	ASSRTSGGASDTEAF
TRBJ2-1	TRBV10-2	ASSEPTGDGYNEQF
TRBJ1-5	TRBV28	ASRGWTGGFNQPQH
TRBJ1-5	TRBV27	ASSFSRGDNQPQH
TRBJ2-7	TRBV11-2	ASSLESSGGPYEQY
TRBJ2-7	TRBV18	ASSPDNRDSLTPPYEQY
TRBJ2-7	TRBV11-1	ASSLLNPKTYEQY
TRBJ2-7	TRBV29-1	SVRVDSDYEQY
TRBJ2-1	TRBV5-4	ASTPGGAHNEQF
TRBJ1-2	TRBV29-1	SVERTGGDYGYT
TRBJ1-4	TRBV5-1	ASSLGRGNEKLF
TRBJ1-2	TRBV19	ASSMKQGLSSGYT
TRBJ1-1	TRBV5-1	ASSLVGSEAF
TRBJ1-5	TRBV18	ASSKTHNQPQH
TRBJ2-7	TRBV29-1	SVGVGDEQY
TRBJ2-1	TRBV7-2	ASSARNEQF
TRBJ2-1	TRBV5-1	ASSLVASAGNEQF
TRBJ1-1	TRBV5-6	ASKVAGTYTTEAF
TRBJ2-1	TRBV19	ASSPIFRTSGYNEQF
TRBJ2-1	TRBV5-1	ASSSRTGSYNEQF
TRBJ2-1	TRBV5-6	ASSVGLVHNEQF
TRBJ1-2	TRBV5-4	ASSLSEPYGYT
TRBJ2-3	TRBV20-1	SASNPDTQY
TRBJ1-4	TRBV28	ASSLLKDQAREKLF
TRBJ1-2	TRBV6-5	ASSRTRTDHFGYT
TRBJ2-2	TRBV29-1	SVGVAANTGELF
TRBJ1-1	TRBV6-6	ASSFQGTRTEAF
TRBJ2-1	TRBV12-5	ASGHPIGNEQF
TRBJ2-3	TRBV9	ASSGLKGLGVPDTQY
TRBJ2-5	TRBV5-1	ASSLELAGQETQY
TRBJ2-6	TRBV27	ASSRGLPSGANVLT
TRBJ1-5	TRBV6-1	ASSDQGVGSNQPQH
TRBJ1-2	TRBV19	ASSSGTGGSNYGYT
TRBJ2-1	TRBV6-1	ASSERSGRSHEQF
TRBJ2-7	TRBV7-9	ASSPRSQYEQY
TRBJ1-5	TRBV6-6	ASSPIGGHQPQH
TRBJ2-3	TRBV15	ATSRDGTVADTQY
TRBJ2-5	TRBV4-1	ASSQGGETQY
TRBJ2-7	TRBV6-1	ASSGRRLAGDPHGREQY
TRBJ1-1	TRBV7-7	ASSPFSTGNTEAF
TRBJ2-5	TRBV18	ASSPGLATFQETQY
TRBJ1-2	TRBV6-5	ASSLGTARANYGYT